This is a list of T cell receptor beta chains from one sample in a study of blood T cells in healthy people across ages. Via MiXCR, TCRdb re-called the 5' RACE reads, giving one row per CDR3 protein. This sample carries some 880,000 distinct CDR3 sequences, around 36% of them seen once, and the ten largest clones take 10% to 15%. Source material: blood. The origin of the receptors is a young man in good health. The CDR3 runs from the conserved cysteine through the conserved F or W. D genes are given only for firm matches. For some rows the clone size is stated as once, few or many, or as a class when expanded; others skip it.

clone size	D gene	V gene	J gene	CDR3 length	CDR3 DNA	CDR3 protein
NA	TRBD1	TRBV19	TRBJ1-2	14	TGTGCCAGTAGTATAGAGCACAGGGGTACCGGCTACACCTTC	CASSIEHRGTGYTF
NA	NA	TRBV5-5	TRBJ2-3	14	TGTGTCAGCAAAGAGTGGAAGGGCACAGATGCGCAGTATTTT	CVSKEWKGTDAQYF
NA	NA	TRBV6-1	TRBJ2-1	13	TGTGCCAGCCTGGGCCAGGATTACAATGAGCAGTTCTTC	CASLGQDYNEQFF
NA	TRBD1	TRBV29-1	TRBJ1-2	12	TGCAGCGTTGAGGAAGGGGGCCAAGGCTACACCTTC	CSVEEGGQGYTF
NA	NA	TRBV29-1	TRBJ2-7	10	TGCAGCGTCCTGATCTACGAGCAGTACTTC	CSVLIYEQYF
few	TRBD1	TRBV5-1	TRBJ1-2	17	TGCGCCAGCAGCCGCTCCGGGACAGGGGGCTTGGACTATGGCTACACCTTC	CASSRSGTGGLDYGYTF
NA	TRBD2	TRBV20-1	TRBJ2-3	17	TGCAGTGCCAAAGCTCTAGCGGGGGGGCGTGCTTTGGATACGCAGTATTTT	CSAKALAGGRALDTQYF
many	TRBD1	TRBV4-2	TRBJ2-7	14	TGTGCCAGCAGTGACAGGACAGGGAAAAGCGAGCAGTACTTC	CASSDRTGKSEQYF
few	NA	TRBV7-3	TRBJ2-3	15	TGTGCCAGCAGCGTCGACAGCCTCCTTGCAGATACGCAGTATTTT	CASSVDSLLADTQYF
few	TRBD2	TRBV2	TRBJ2-1	15	TGTGCCAGCAGCCAACTAGCGGGGGTGTACAATGAGCAGTTCTTC	CASSQLAGVYNEQFF